This T cell receptor (beta chain) was profiled in a study of a mutant IDH1 vaccine in newly diagnosed glioma. The V and J ends lost 2 bases and 5 bases, in that order; junction bases with no gene match: 11. The germline V gene has CDR1 MNHEY and CDR2 SVGAGI. The CDR3 spans 16 residues. Some clones are missing from TCRdb's copy, which holds only in-frame ones; the method was immunoSEQ multiplex PCR. The data contain about 54,000 clones, 75% to 90% of them singletons. Time point noted: week 47, end of study. Vaccine doses each comprised 300 ug of mutant IDH1 20-mer peptide, with topical imiquimod. Diagnosis in the donors showed new WHO grade 3 or 4 astrocytomas that were IDH1-mutant and ATRX-lost. Turning to this clone: What it binds is unknown.

This TCR derives from a woman in her 50s with glioma. This material consisted of PBMCs, taken from a glioma patient whose treatment included an IDH1 peptide vaccine. The chain employs TRBV6-5 and TRBJ1-1; TRBD1 aligns across 7 bases. The CDR3 DNA reads as TGTGCCAGCAGTTACCTGGGACAGATTATACCGACTGAAGCTTTCTTT. This sequence encodes CASSYLGQIIPTEAFF.